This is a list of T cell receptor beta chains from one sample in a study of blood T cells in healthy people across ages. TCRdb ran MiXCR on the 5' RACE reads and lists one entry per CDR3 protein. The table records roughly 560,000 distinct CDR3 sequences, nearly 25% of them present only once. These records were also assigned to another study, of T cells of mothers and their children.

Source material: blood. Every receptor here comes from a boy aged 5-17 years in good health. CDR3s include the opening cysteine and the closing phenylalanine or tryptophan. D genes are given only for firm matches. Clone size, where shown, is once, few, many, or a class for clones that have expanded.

DNA: TGTGCCAGCAGCTTAGACAGCGGAAGCTCCTACAATGAGCAGTTCTTC
CDR3: CASSLDSGSSYNEQFF
V: TRBV7-3
D: .
size: many
J: TRBJ2-1

DNA: TGCGCCAGCAGCCAACTCGTTTCACTTTATAGCGGGAGAGTCAGTGAGCAGTTCTTC
CDR3: CASSQLVSLYSGRVSEQFF
V: TRBV4-1
D: TRBD2
size: .
J: TRBJ2-1

DNA: TGTGCCAGCAGCCTACTTCCGCTACTTCTCTGCGAGCAGTACTTC
CDR3: CASSLLPLLLCEQYF
V: TRBV27
D: .
size: .
J: TRBJ2-7

DNA: TGCGCCAGCCTACCGGGGCAGTTCTTC
CDR3: CASLPGQFF
V: TRBV5-1
D: .
size: few
J: TRBJ2-1

DNA: TGTGCCAGCACCCGAACTAGCGGGGGCGCAGATACGCAGTATTTT
CDR3: CASTRTSGGADTQYF
V: TRBV6-1
D: TRBD2
size: .
J: TRBJ2-3

DNA: TGTGCCACCAGTGATTTGAAGTCTGGGGATTGGGGTGAGCAGTTCTTC
CDR3: CATSDLKSGDWGEQFF
V: TRBV24-1
D: .
size: many
J: TRBJ2-1

DNA: TGTGCCAGCAGTGACTCCGGGACAGAAGAGACCCAGTACTTC
CDR3: CASSDSGTEETQYF
V: TRBV28
D: TRBD1
size: .
J: TRBJ2-5

DNA: TGTGCCATCAGTGACGGAGGGACAATCTATGGCTACACCTTC
CDR3: CAISDGGTIYGYTF
V: TRBV10-3
D: .
size: .
J: TRBJ1-2

DNA: TGTGCCAGCAGTCAGACTAGATGGAACACCGGGGAGCTGTTTTTT
CDR3: CASSQTRWNTGELFF
V: TRBV28
D: .
size: .
J: TRBJ2-2

DNA: TGCAGCGTTGAACACGATAGCACAGATACGCAGTATTTT
CDR3: CSVEHDSTDTQYF
V: TRBV29-1
D: .
size: .
J: TRBJ2-3

DNA: TGTGCCAGCAGCTGCAAGCGGGGGGGCGCGGGAAATGAGCAGTTCTTC
CDR3: CASSCKRGGAGNEQFF
V: TRBV5-5
D: TRBD2
size: .
J: TRBJ2-1

DNA: TGTGCCAGCAGCGTAGGGGAATATCTGGGGACCCAGTACTTC
CDR3: CASSVGEYLGTQYF
V: TRBV9
D: .
size: few
J: TRBJ2-5

DNA: TGTGCCAGCAGTTTAAGTAAGGGATCGCACGAGCAGTACTTC
CDR3: CASSLSKGSHEQYF
V: TRBV28
D: .
size: few
J: TRBJ2-7

DNA: TGTGCCAGCAGCTTAGGGGGAGGGACAGGAAGCTCCTTC
CDR3: CASSLGGGTGSSF
V: TRBV28
D: TRBD1
size: .
J: TRBJ1-2

DNA: TGCAGTGCTAGAGATACCCAGGACCGGGGGCAGTACTTC
CDR3: CSARDTQDRGQYF
V: TRBV20-1
D: .
size: .
J: TRBJ2-7

DNA: TGTGCCAGCAGCGCGGGGCTAGCGGTACAAGAGACCCAGTACTTC
CDR3: CASSAGLAVQETQYF
V: TRBV7-2
D: TRBD2
size: few
J: TRBJ2-5

DNA: TGTGCCAGCAGTTACTCGACGGGACTCTACAATGAGCAGTTCTTC
CDR3: CASSYSTGLYNEQFF
V: TRBV6-5
D: .
size: .
J: TRBJ2-1

DNA: TGCAGCGCCTCGTCAGGGGAGGTTGAAGCTTTCTTT
CDR3: CSASSGEVEAFF
V: TRBV29-1
D: .
size: .
J: TRBJ1-1

DNA: TGCGCCAGCAGCCCCCCAATTGGCCGCGAGCAGTTCTTC
CDR3: CASSPPIGREQFF
V: TRBV4-1
D: .
size: .
J: TRBJ2-1

DNA: TGTGCCAGCAGCCAACGACACACCGGGGAGCTGTTTTTT
CDR3: CASSQRHTGELFF
V: TRBV14
D: .
size: few
J: TRBJ2-2

DNA: TGTGCCAGCTCACGGGTTACCGCAGGGACAACTAATGAAAAACTGTTTTTT
CDR3: CASSRVTAGTTNEKLFF
V: TRBV18
D: .
size: .
J: TRBJ1-4

DNA: TGTGCCAGCAGCTTAGGGGGTTTCAGGAACACTGAAGCTTTCTTT
CDR3: CASSLGGFRNTEAFF
V: TRBV7-8
D: .
size: .
J: TRBJ1-1

DNA: TGTGCCAGCAGTTTACAGGAGAACTATGGCTACACCTTC
CDR3: CASSLQENYGYTF
V: TRBV27
D: .
size: .
J: TRBJ1-2

DNA: TGTGCCATCAGTGATAATAAGGGGGCTTTCTCCTACGAGCAGTACTTC
CDR3: CAISDNKGAFSYEQYF
V: TRBV10-3
D: TRBD1
size: .
J: TRBJ2-7

DNA: TGTGCCATCGGCCGGGGGGACGAGCAGTACTTC
CDR3: CAIGRGDEQYF
V: TRBV10-3
D: TRBD2
size: few
J: TRBJ2-7

DNA: TGCGCCAGCAGCGGACGGACAGGGGAGGCAGATACGCAGTATTTT
CDR3: CASSGRTGEADTQYF
V: TRBV5-1
D: TRBD1
size: .
J: TRBJ2-3

DNA: TGCAGTAGTCTAGCGGGGGGTCGCACAGATACGCAGTATTTT
CDR3: CSSLAGGRTDTQYF
V: TRBV20-1
D: TRBD2
size: .
J: TRBJ2-3

DNA: TGTGCCAGCAGTGAAGGGACTCCGTACCAAGAGACCCAGTACTTC
CDR3: CASSEGTPYQETQYF
V: TRBV2
D: .
size: few
J: TRBJ2-5

DNA: TGTGCCAGCAGTTTAGCGGGACTAGCGGGAGAAGCTGAGCAGTTCTTC
CDR3: CASSLAGLAGEAEQFF
V: TRBV12-3/TRBV12-4
D: TRBD2
size: many
J: TRBJ2-1

DNA: TGCAGTGCTAGAGATCGGTCCGGGACAACCGTGGGGGGCGAAAAACTGTTTTTT
CDR3: CSARDRSGTTVGGEKLFF
V: TRBV20-1
D: .
size: .
J: TRBJ1-4

DNA: TGCGCCAGCAGCCGAGGGGACAGGGGGCGAGAAAAACTGTTTTTT
CDR3: CASSRGDRGREKLFF
V: TRBV5-1
D: TRBD1
size: .
J: TRBJ1-4

DNA: TGTGCCAGCAGCTTAGTGGGCCAGGGAGCTGAAGCTTTCTTT
CDR3: CASSLVGQGAEAFF
V: TRBV13
D: .
size: .
J: TRBJ1-1

DNA: TGTGCCAGCAGCGCACTAGATCACGAGCAGTTCTTC
CDR3: CASSALDHEQFF
V: TRBV7-9
D: .
size: .
J: TRBJ2-1

DNA: TGCGCCAGCAGCTTGGGTGGAGCGGGAGTCCCTTACAATGAGCAGTTCTTC
CDR3: CASSLGGAGVPYNEQFF
V: TRBV5-1
D: TRBD2
size: .
J: TRBJ2-1

DNA: TGTGCCAGCAGCCTCCCCCTAGCGGACACCGGGGAGCTGTTTTTT
CDR3: CASSLPLADTGELFF
V: TRBV4-2
D: TRBD2
size: few
J: TRBJ2-2

DNA: TGTGCCAGCTCACCAGTGCCGAACACTGAAGCTTTCTTT
CDR3: CASSPVPNTEAFF
V: TRBV18
D: .
size: once
J: TRBJ1-1

DNA: TGCAGCGTTGAAACGGTCGTGAGCAACTATGGCTACACCTTC
CDR3: CSVETVVSNYGYTF
V: TRBV29-1
D: .
size: .
J: TRBJ1-2

DNA: TGTGCCACCAGCAGCTTGGGGGCAGTAGGGGAGACCCAGTACTTC
CDR3: CATSSLGAVGETQYF
V: TRBV15
D: .
size: .
J: TRBJ2-5

DNA: TGTGCTAGTGGTTATAACCCTCAAACAGGGGAGAACACCGGGGAGCTGTTTTTT
CDR3: CASGYNPQTGENTGELFF
V: TRBV12-5
D: TRBD1
size: .
J: TRBJ2-2

DNA: TGTGCCAGCAGTGAAGGTGGAGTGGTCAACTCCTACGAGCAGTACTTC
CDR3: CASSEGGVVNSYEQYF
V: TRBV6-1
D: .
size: few
J: TRBJ2-7